The rows below give T cell receptor beta chains drawn from one sample of a study of T cell responses to AZD1222 COVID-19 vaccine. Using immunoSEQ multiplex PCR, the repertoire was profiled, and TCRdb retains in-frame clones only, with some absent. The sample lists more than 80,000 clones; approximately 85% were seen once. The sequencing used peripheral blood, collected 28 days after the second AZD1222 dose. All receptors come from an adult who received the AZD1222 COVID-19 vaccine. Each CDR3 is given with its conserved first and last residue. A D gene is named only where the DNA matches it firmly. For some rows the clone size is stated as once, few or many, or as a class when expanded; others skip it.

>.|TRBJ2-7|TRBV30|.
CAWSSSTGSEQYF
TGTGCCTGGAGTTCCTCGACAGGCTCCGAGCAGTACTTC
>TRBD1|TRBJ1-2|TRBV5-4|medium-sized
CASSLGQGFDGYTF
TGTGCCAGCAGCTTAGGACAGGGGTTCGATGGCTACACCTTC
>.|TRBJ2-7|TRBV29-1|.
CSVVNQGTPYEQYF
TGCAGCGTTGTAAATCAGGGGACTCCCTACGAGCAGTACTTC
>.|TRBJ2-7|TRBV7-3|.
CASSFLGRGSEQYF
TGTGCCAGCAGCTTCCTCGGTCGGGGGAGCGAGCAGTACTTC
>.|TRBJ2-5|TRBV5-1|few
CASSLGGEETQYF
TGCGCCAGCAGCTTGGGTGGGGAAGAGACCCAGTACTTC
>.|TRBJ2-1|TRBV10-2|.
CASTIQGRDEQFF
TGCGCCAGCACCATACAGGGAAGGGATGAGCAGTTCTTC
>TRBD1|TRBJ1-6|TRBV5-1|.
CASSLVGQTDNSPLHF
TGCGCCAGCAGCTTGGTGGGACAGACGGATAATTCACCCCTCCACTTT
>.|TRBJ2-7|TRBV30|.
CARKTRNEQYF
TGTGCCCGGAAGACAAGGAACGAGCAGTACTTC
>TRBD1|TRBJ1-4|TRBV5-1|.
CASSRTGTGVEKLFF
TGCGCCAGCAGTCGGACCGGGACAGGGGTTGAAAAACTGTTTTTT
>TRBD2|TRBJ2-1|TRBV9|.
CASSVLSGTLNEQFF
TGTGCCAGCAGCGTGTTAAGCGGGACTCTCAATGAGCAGTTCTTC
>.|TRBJ1-2|TRBV7-2|.
CASSLVLRGGYTF
TGTGCCAGCAGCTTAGTCCTGCGGGGTGGCTACACCTTC
>.|TRBJ1-1|TRBV9|once
CASSVGPGATEAFF
TGTGCCAGCAGCGTAGGGCCGGGGGCGACTGAAGCTTTCTTT
>.|TRBJ1-2|TRBV6-5|once
CASTLRGGQGYTF
TGTGCCAGCACTCTTCGGGGGGGGCAAGGCTACACCTTC
>.|TRBJ2-2|TRBV6-2/TRBV6-3|.
CASSDRFANTGELFF
TGTGCCAGCAGTGACCGGTTCGCGAACACCGGGGAGCTGTTTTTT
>.|TRBJ2-7|TRBV28|.
CASSHGEGGEQYF
TGTGCCAGCAGTCACGGAGAGGGGGGCGAGCAGTACTTC
>TRBD1|TRBJ2-7|TRBV7-9|few
CASSLEAGAGGRTYEQYF
TGTGCCAGCAGCTTAGAAGCCGGGGCAGGGGGAAGGACCTACGAGCAGTACTTC
>.|TRBJ1-1|TRBV19|.
CASSIGTPEAFF
TGTGCCAGTAGTATTGGTACCCCTGAAGCTTTCTTT
>.|TRBJ2-7|TRBV7-9|.
CASSFGGSPDPRQYF
TGTGCCAGCAGCTTTGGGGGGTCGCCTGACCCCAGGCAGTACTTC
>.|TRBJ1-6|TRBV7-9|once
CASSFDGSSGNSPLHF
TGTGCCAGCAGCTTCGATGGCTCTTCTGGGAATTCACCCCTCCACTTT
>.|TRBJ1-2|TRBV28|.
CASSVGTAYGYTF
TGTGCCAGCAGTGTCGGGACGGCTTATGGCTACACCTTC
>TRBD1|TRBJ2-5|TRBV28|.
CASSTRMGQGIQETQYF
TGTGCCAGCAGCACCCGTATGGGACAGGGGATCCAAGAGACCCAGTACTTC
>.|TRBJ2-1|TRBV4-1|.
CASSQDKETSGVNEQFF
TGCGCCAGCAGCCAAGATAAGGAGACGTCCGGGGTCAATGAGCAGTTCTTC
>.|TRBJ1-6|TRBV7-2|.
CASSLARVSPLHF
TGTGCCAGCAGCTTAGCGCGAGTTTCACCCCTCCACTTT
>.|TRBJ2-2|TRBV5-1|.
CASSLEGPNTGELFF
TGCGCCAGCAGCTTGGAGGGACCGAACACCGGGGAGCTGTTTTTT
>.|TRBJ1-2|TRBV28|.
CASSLGRYYGYTF
TGTGCCAGCAGTTTGGGACGGTACTATGGCTACACCTTC
>.|TRBJ1-1|TRBV27|.
CASSLDRRLRTEAFF
TGTGCCAGCAGTTTAGACAGGAGGCTTAGGACTGAAGCTTTCTTT
>.|TRBJ1-1|TRBV19|.
CASSTGHLNTEAFF
TGTGCCAGTAGCACGGGACACCTGAACACTGAAGCTTTCTTT
>.|TRBJ2-3|TRBV10-1|.
CASSEGARGWYTQYF
TGCGCCAGCAGTGAAGGGGCTAGGGGATGGTATACGCAGTATTTT
>TRBD1|TRBJ1-5|TRBV30|.
CAWSRDRQSNQPQHF
TGTGCCTGGAGTAGGGACAGACAGAGCAATCAGCCCCAGCATTTT
>TRBD2|TRBJ2-4|TRBV29-1|.
CSVGGGEAAKNIQYF
TGCAGCGTTGGGGGAGGGGAGGCGGCGAAAAACATTCAGTACTTC
>.|TRBJ2-5|TRBV5-1|.
CASSLVAGQQETQYF
TGCGCCAGCAGCTTGGTGGCCGGACAGCAAGAGACCCAGTACTTC
>.|TRBJ1-3|TRBV10-3|.
CAIRIGQTNTIYF
TGTGCCATCAGGATCGGACAGACAAACACCATATATTTT
>.|TRBJ1-2|TRBV10-3|.
CAAGGIGARDYGYTF
TGTGCCGCGGGAGGCATTGGGGCTAGGGACTATGGCTACACCTTC
>TRBD1|TRBJ1-4|TRBV5-1|.
CASSLGTVSTNEKLFF
TGCGCCAGCAGCCTAGGGACAGTCTCAACTAATGAAAAACTGTTTTTT
>TRBD2|TRBJ2-1|TRBV5-1|.
CASSLGRGDPNEQFF
TGCGCCAGCAGCTTGGGGCGGGGGGACCCCAATGAGCAGTTCTTC
>.|TRBJ2-1|TRBV11-3|.
CASSLNRGRAHNEQFF
TGTGCCAGCAGCCTTAATCGAGGGCGGGCCCACAATGAGCAGTTCTTC
>.|TRBJ1-5|TRBV30|.
CAWSVRNSNQPQHF
TGTGCCTGGAGTGTACGGAATAGCAATCAGCCCCAGCATTTT
>TRBD1|TRBJ2-1|TRBV10-1|.
CASSVDRGLDEQFF
TGCGCCAGCAGTGTGGACAGGGGGCTAGATGAGCAGTTCTTC
>TRBD1|TRBJ1-5|TRBV5-1|.
CASSPGQGTSNQPQHF
TGCGCCAGCAGCCCGGGACAGGGGACAAGCAATCAGCCCCAGCATTTT
>.|TRBJ1-2|TRBV29-1|.
CSVATGGYTF
TGCAGCGTCGCTACCGGTGGCTACACCTTC
>.|TRBJ1-4|TRBV28|.
CASSLFPQLTNEKLFF
TGTGCCAGCAGTTTATTTCCTCAGTTAACTAATGAAAAACTGTTTTTT
>.|TRBJ2-7|TRBV29-1|.
CSVEGGQSSYEQYF
TGCAGCGTTGAGGGGGGACAGAGCTCCTACGAGCAGTACTTC
>.|TRBJ2-1|TRBV19|.
CASSIDWQGYNEQFF
TGTGCCAGTAGTATAGATTGGCAGGGTTACAATGAGCAGTTCTTC
>.|TRBJ1-2|TRBV6-1|.
CASSETLGGYTF
TGTGCCAGCAGTGAGACCCTAGGCGGCTACACCTTC
>.|TRBJ1-3|TRBV6-5|.
CASSLGVTGNTIYF
TGTGCCAGCAGCCTAGGGGTGACTGGAAACACCATATATTTT
>TRBD1|TRBJ1-2|TRBV27|.
CASSLPTGVGYTF
TGTGCCAGCAGTTTACCTACAGGGGTTGGCTACACCTTC
>.|TRBJ1-1|TRBV19|.
CASSIPGGNTEAFF
TGTGCCAGTAGTATACCGGGGGGGAACACTGAAGCTTTCTTT
>.|TRBJ2-1|TRBV4-3|.
CASSQEMGEQFF
TGCGCCAGCAGCCAAGAGATGGGTGAGCAGTTCTTC
>.|TRBJ1-2|TRBV6-5|.
CASSFSAGRMGYTF
TGTGCCAGCAGTTTCTCGGCGGGGCGGATGGGCTACACCTTC
>.|TRBJ1-2|TRBV29-1|.
CSVDSTRGGGYTF
TGCAGCGTTGATTCTACCAGGGGTGGTGGCTACACCTTC
>.|TRBJ1-4|TRBV3-1/TRBV3-2|.
CASSLQEKLFF
TGTGCCAGCAGCCTACAAGAAAAACTGTTTTTT